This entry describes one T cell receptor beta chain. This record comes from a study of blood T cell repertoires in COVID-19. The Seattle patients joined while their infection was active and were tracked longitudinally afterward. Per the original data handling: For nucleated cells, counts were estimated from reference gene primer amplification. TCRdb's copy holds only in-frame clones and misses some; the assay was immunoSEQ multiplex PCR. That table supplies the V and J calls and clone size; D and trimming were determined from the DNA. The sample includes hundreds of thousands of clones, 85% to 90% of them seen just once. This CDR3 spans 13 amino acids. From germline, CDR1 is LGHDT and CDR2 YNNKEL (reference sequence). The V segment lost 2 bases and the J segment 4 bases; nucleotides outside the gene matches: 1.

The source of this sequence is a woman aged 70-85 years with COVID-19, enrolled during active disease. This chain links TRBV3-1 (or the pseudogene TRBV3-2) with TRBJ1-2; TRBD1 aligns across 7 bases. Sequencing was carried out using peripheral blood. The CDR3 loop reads CASSQRGPYGYTF. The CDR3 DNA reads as TGTGCCAGCAGCCAAAGGGGGCCCTATGGCTACACCTTC.